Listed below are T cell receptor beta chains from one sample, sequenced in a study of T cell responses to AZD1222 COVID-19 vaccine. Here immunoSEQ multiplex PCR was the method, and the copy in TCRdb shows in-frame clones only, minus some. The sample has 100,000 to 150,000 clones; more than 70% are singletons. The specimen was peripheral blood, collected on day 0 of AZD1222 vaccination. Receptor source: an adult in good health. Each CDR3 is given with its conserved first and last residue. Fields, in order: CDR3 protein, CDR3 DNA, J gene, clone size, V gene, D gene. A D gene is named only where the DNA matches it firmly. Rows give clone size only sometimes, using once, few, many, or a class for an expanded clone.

cdr3_aa: CARFDSNQPQHF; cdr3_nt: TGTGCCCGGTTCGACAGCAATCAGCCCCAGCATTTT; j_call: TRBJ1-5; clone_size: once; v_call: TRBV9; d_call: .
cdr3_aa: CASSPRGGDSYEQYF; cdr3_nt: TGTGCCAGCAGCCCCCGCGGGGGGGACTCCTACGAGCAGTACTTC; j_call: TRBJ2-7; clone_size: .; v_call: TRBV7-3; d_call: TRBD2
cdr3_aa: CAISDAGQPQHF; cdr3_nt: TGTGCCATCAGTGACGCTGGACAGCCCCAGCATTTT; j_call: TRBJ1-5; clone_size: once; v_call: TRBV10-3; d_call: .
cdr3_aa: CASSQVVGGNSPLHF; cdr3_nt: TGTGCCAGCAGCCAAGTTGTGGGGGGAAATTCACCCCTCCACTTT; j_call: TRBJ1-6; clone_size: .; v_call: TRBV3-1/TRBV3-2; d_call: .
cdr3_aa: CASSQEGSWAGGYTF; cdr3_nt: TGTGCCAGCAGCCAAGAAGGCTCCTGGGCCGGGGGCTACACCTTC; j_call: TRBJ1-2; clone_size: .; v_call: TRBV3-1/TRBV3-2; d_call: .
cdr3_aa: CASSLQSTRRGTQYF; cdr3_nt: TGTGCCAGCAGCTTACAGTCGACTAGACGGGGTACGCAGTATTTT; j_call: TRBJ2-3; clone_size: .; v_call: TRBV7-9; d_call: .
cdr3_aa: CASSQDRGQAKISPLHF; cdr3_nt: TGTGCCAGCAGCCAAGATAGGGGACAGGCAAAAATTTCACCCCTCCACTTT; j_call: TRBJ1-6; clone_size: .; v_call: TRBV3-1/TRBV3-2; d_call: TRBD1
cdr3_aa: CAIRRGDTEAFF; cdr3_nt: TGTGCCATCCGCAGGGGGGACACTGAAGCTTTCTTT; j_call: TRBJ1-1; clone_size: .; v_call: TRBV6-5; d_call: TRBD1
cdr3_aa: CASSDRQGSGNQPQHF; cdr3_nt: TGTGCCAGCAGTGATCGACAGGGATCGGGCAATCAGCCCCAGCATTTT; j_call: TRBJ1-5; clone_size: .; v_call: TRBV6-1; d_call: TRBD1
cdr3_aa: CASKSDRASDTQYF; cdr3_nt: TGTGCCAGCAAATCAGACAGGGCATCAGATACGCAGTATTTT; j_call: TRBJ2-3; clone_size: once; v_call: TRBV7-8; d_call: TRBD1
cdr3_aa: CASSLTSSFYNSPLHF; cdr3_nt: TGTGCCAGCAGCTTAACCAGTAGCTTCTATAATTCACCCCTCCACTTT; j_call: TRBJ1-6; clone_size: once; v_call: TRBV7-2; d_call: .
cdr3_aa: CASSLGQGYEQYF; cdr3_nt: TGTGCCAGCAGCTTGGGACAGGGGTACGAGCAGTACTTC; j_call: TRBJ2-7; clone_size: .; v_call: TRBV3-1/TRBV3-2; d_call: TRBD1
cdr3_aa: CASSLNGGFDEQYF; cdr3_nt: TGTGCCAGCAGCTTAAACGGGGGGTTCGACGAGCAGTACTTC; j_call: TRBJ2-7; clone_size: .; v_call: TRBV7-2; d_call: TRBD2
cdr3_aa: CASGAGVYNEQFF; cdr3_nt: TGTGCCAGCGGAGCGGGAGTTTACAATGAGCAGTTCTTC; j_call: TRBJ2-1; clone_size: .; v_call: TRBV14; d_call: TRBD2
cdr3_aa: CASSGAGFTEAFF; cdr3_nt: TGTGCCAGCAGTGGTGCAGGTTTCACTGAAGCTTTCTTT; j_call: TRBJ1-1; clone_size: .; v_call: TRBV28; d_call: .
cdr3_aa: CASSLVEPSYNEQFF; cdr3_nt: TGCGCCAGCAGCTTGGTGGAGCCTTCCTACAATGAGCAGTTCTTC; j_call: TRBJ2-1; clone_size: once; v_call: TRBV5-1; d_call: .
cdr3_aa: CASSSTDEVGAFF; cdr3_nt: TGTGCCAGCAGTTCTACCGATGAAGTTGGGGCTTTCTTT; j_call: TRBJ1-1; clone_size: .; v_call: TRBV28; d_call: .
cdr3_aa: CATSRDRGTGHGYTF; cdr3_nt: TGTGCCACCAGCAGAGATCGGGGGACAGGGCATGGCTACACCTTC; j_call: TRBJ1-2; clone_size: .; v_call: TRBV15; d_call: TRBD1
cdr3_aa: CASSLADNYGYTF; cdr3_nt: TGTGCCAGCAGTTTAGCGGACAACTATGGCTACACCTTC; j_call: TRBJ1-2; clone_size: .; v_call: TRBV12-3/TRBV12-4; d_call: .
cdr3_aa: CASSSTDSNQPQHF; cdr3_nt: TGTGCCAGCAGTTCGACAGATAGCAATCAGCCCCAGCATTTT; j_call: TRBJ1-5; clone_size: .; v_call: TRBV2; d_call: .
cdr3_aa: CASGATGTAYEQYF; cdr3_nt: TGTGCCAGTGGCGCAACCGGGACAGCCTACGAGCAGTACTTC; j_call: TRBJ2-7; clone_size: .; v_call: TRBV19; d_call: TRBD1
cdr3_aa: CASGEAQETQYF; cdr3_nt: TGTGCCAGCGGCGAAGCCCAAGAGACCCAGTACTTC; j_call: TRBJ2-5; clone_size: few; v_call: TRBV7-6; d_call: .
cdr3_aa: CSASQTGKPEAFF; cdr3_nt: TGCAGTGCTAGTCAGACAGGGAAACCTGAAGCTTTCTTT; j_call: TRBJ1-1; clone_size: few; v_call: TRBV20-1; d_call: TRBD1
cdr3_aa: CASSQQGQGMRETQYF; cdr3_nt: TGCGCCAGCAGCCAACAGGGGCAGGGAATGAGAGAGACCCAGTACTTC; j_call: TRBJ2-5; clone_size: .; v_call: TRBV5-1; d_call: TRBD1
cdr3_aa: CASSPGQYSYEQYF; cdr3_nt: TGCGCCAGCAGCCCGGGACAGTACTCCTACGAGCAGTACTTC; j_call: TRBJ2-7; clone_size: .; v_call: TRBV4-1; d_call: TRBD1
cdr3_aa: CASSLDRGNSPLHF; cdr3_nt: TGCGCCAGCAGCTTGGACAGGGGCAATTCACCCCTCCACTTT; j_call: TRBJ1-6; clone_size: .; v_call: TRBV5-1; d_call: TRBD1
cdr3_aa: CASRSGQSDEKLFF; cdr3_nt: TGTGCCAGTCGATCGGGACAGAGTGATGAAAAACTGTTTTTT; j_call: TRBJ1-4; clone_size: .; v_call: TRBV2; d_call: TRBD1
cdr3_aa: CASSADFYSEAFF; cdr3_nt: TGTGCCAGCAGCGCTGACTTTTACAGTGAAGCTTTCTTT; j_call: TRBJ1-1; clone_size: .; v_call: TRBV9; d_call: .
cdr3_aa: CASSVDQDPYGYTF; cdr3_nt: TGTGCCAGCAGCGTAGACCAGGATCCCTATGGCTACACCTTC; j_call: TRBJ1-2; clone_size: .; v_call: TRBV9; d_call: .
cdr3_aa: CASSIRGTNYGYTF; cdr3_nt: TGTGCCAGCAGTATCAGGGGGACTAACTATGGCTACACCTTC; j_call: TRBJ1-2; clone_size: .; v_call: TRBV27; d_call: TRBD1
cdr3_aa: CASSMGTGWNSPLHF; cdr3_nt: TGTGCCAGCAGCATGGGGACAGGGTGGAATTCACCCCTCCACTTT; j_call: TRBJ1-6; clone_size: .; v_call: TRBV7-9; d_call: TRBD1
cdr3_aa: CASNAAGTYEQYF; cdr3_nt: TGTGCCAGTAACGCGGCAGGAACCTACGAGCAGTACTTC; j_call: TRBJ2-7; clone_size: .; v_call: TRBV19; d_call: .
cdr3_aa: CASSTGQAQRDTQYF; cdr3_nt: TGTGCCAGTAGTACGGGACAGGCTCAGAGGGATACGCAGTATTTT; j_call: TRBJ2-3; clone_size: .; v_call: TRBV19; d_call: TRBD1